The entry that follows covers one T cell receptor (beta chain) sequence. The entry originates in a study of blood T cell repertoires in COVID-19. On the study more broadly: The samples span acute and convalescent COVID-19 from the United States, Italy and Spain. Sample material is recorded as cDNA or gDNA derived from T cells, B-cell-depleted T cells, or PBMCs.

Original processing methods: From reference gene primer amplification, estimates of nucleated cell counts were derived. Sequenced by immunoSEQ multiplex PCR; TCRdb stores in-frame clones only, minus some. The V and J calls and clone size come from that table; D and trimming were worked out from the DNA. The data show tens of thousands of clones, with around 88% seen just once and under 7.5% held by the top ten. The CDR3 length is 15 residues. The V gene's germline CDR1 is WNHNN and CDR2 SYGVQD (reference sequence). V lost 8 bases, J lost 2 bases, and 8 bases stayed unmatched. The sequence was obtained from a woman of 80 years or more with acute or convalescent COVID-19. The sequenced material came from peripheral blood. V and J are TRBV10-1 and TRBJ2-3, with 9 nucleotides matching TRBD1. The CDR3 nucleotides are TGCGCCAGCCCCGGGACAGGGTTAGTCACAGATACGCAGTATTTT. Its translation is CASPGTGLVTDTQYF.